One sample yielded the 21 T cell receptor beta chains listed below, sequenced in a study of cytomegalovirus exposure and HLA in healthy donors. Only in-frame clones appear in the TCRdb table, and some are missing; sequencing was by immunoSEQ multiplex PCR. This sample has about 110,000 clones, with approximately 94% found just once. The sequenced sample was PBMCs. These TCRs come from a woman younger than 35 in good health and CMV-seronegative.

The chain carries TRBV28 and TRBJ2-1; 7 bases are a match to TRBD1. This CDR3 region has 13 residues. V lost 5 bases to trimming and J lost 6 bases; unmatched junction nucleotides: 4. CDR1 is MDHEN, CDR2 SYDVKM, per germline. CDR3 loop: CASSTGQSNEQFF. For the CDR3, the DNA is TGTGCCAGCAGTACGGGACAGAGCAATGAGCAGTTCTTC.

The V and J genes are TRBV9 and TRBJ1-4; D is unclear. Per germline, CDR1 SGDLS and CDR2 YYNGEE. This CDR3 is 14 amino acids long. With 2 bases removed from V and 5 bases from J, the gap between germline ends came to 10 bases. The CDR3 sequence is CASSVGRENEKLFF. DNA for the CDR3: TGTGCCAGCAGCGTGGGCAGAGAGAATGAAAAACTGTTTTTT.

The chain has TRBV4-3 and TRBJ1-2; D might be TRBD1 (5 bases). V was clipped by 2 bases and J by 0 bases, with 13 bases between them. Germline V lookup: CDR1 LGHNA, CDR2 YSLEER. This CDR3 is built from 16 residues. The CDR3 DNA reads TGCGCCAGCAGCCAATTCCCCGGGGGGGCTAACTATGGCTACACCTTC. Amino acids: CASSQFPGGANYGYTF.

The chain joins TRBV2 to TRBJ2-7; 10 nucleotides match TRBD2. The ends lost 8 bases at V and 2 bases at J; junction bases unmatched: 9. This CDR3 has 15 residues. CDR1 is SNHLY, CDR2 FYNNEI, per germline. DNA for the CDR3: TGTGCCAGCGCGAGCGGGGGGGCCGGGGCCTACGAGCAGTACTTC. This encodes CASASGGAGAYEQYF.

The V gene is TRBV7-2, the J gene TRBJ1-4; D uncertain. With 5 bases removed from V and 6 bases from J, the gap between germline ends came to 16 bases. The V gene's germline CDR1 is SGHTA and CDR2 FQGNSA. The CDR3 covers 15 residues. CDR3 region: CASSPRPGIDEKLFF. The CDR3 coding sequence is TGTGCCAGCAGCCCTAGGCCGGGAATCGATGAAAAACTGTTTTTT.

The chain carries TRBV7-2 and TRBJ1-1, with no clear D. The V end was cut by 2 bases, the J end by 1 base, with 11 bases between. This CDR3 has 15 residues. Germline assignment: CDR1 SGHTA and CDR2 FQGNSA. The DNA for the CDR3 is TGTGCCAGCAGCTTAACCGCAGGTCCGAACACTGAAGCTTTCTTT. Amino acids: CASSLTAGPNTEAFF. The full variable domain, its missing parts supplied by reference TRBV7-2 and TRBJ1-1, is GAGVSQSPSNKVTEKGKDVELRCDPISGHTALYWYRQSLGQGLEFLIYFQGNSAPDKSGLPSDRFSAERTGGSVSTLTIQRTQQEDSAVYLCASSLTAGPNTEAFFGQGTRLTVV.

The chain couples TRBV27 to TRBJ2-7; 11 nucleotides agree with TRBD1. The CDR3 totals 15 residues. CDR1 is MNHEY and CDR2 is SMNVEV in the germline V gene (reference sequence). V lost 3 bases, J lost 9 bases, and 10 bases stayed unmatched. DNA of the CDR3: TGTGCCAGCAGTTTGGGGGACAGGGGGTCTCTTCGGCAGTACTTC. This translates into CASSLGDRGSLRQYF.

The rearrangement uses TRBV7-2 and TRBJ1-5; TRBD1 matches at 8 bases. CDR1 and CDR2 (germline): SGHTA, FQGNSA. V shed 3 bases, J shed 5 bases, and the junction held 3 bases outside the gene matches. The CDR3 length is 14 residues. The CDR3 spells CASSLGRGHQPQHF. CDR3 sequence (DNA): TGTGCCAGCAGCTTGGGCAGGGGGCATCAGCCCCAGCATTTT.

The J gene is TRBJ2-1, the V gene TRBV27; a possible D gene is TRBD2 (5 bases). CDR3 length: 18 amino acids. Between the trimmed V and J ends, which lost 5 bases and 0 bases, there was a span of 20 bases. From germline, CDR1 is MNHEY and CDR2 SMNVEV (reference sequence). The DNA of the CDR3 is TGTGCCAGCAGTCCCTTCCGGGATTTACAGAGCTCCTACAATGAGCAGTTCTTC. Residues: CASSPFRDLQSSYNEQFF.

The J gene is TRBJ2-7, the V gene TRBV2; TRBD1 matches 7 bases. CDR3 length: 14 residues. The junction had 7 bases not matched to a gene; V was cut back by 6 bases and J by 2 bases. The germline V gene has CDR1 SNHLY and CDR2 FYNNEI. CDR3 protein: CASSGQDITYEQYF. DNA for the CDR3: TGTGCCAGCAGCGGACAGGACATAACCTACGAGCAGTACTTC.

The sample holds one count of this clone. The chain employs TRBV28 and TRBJ2-3, with 8 bases aligning to TRBD2. The germline V gene encodes CDR1 MDHEN and CDR2 SYDVKM. With V trimmed by 3 bases and J by 2 bases, 7 bases remained unmatched. CDR3 size: 16 residues. Here the CDR3 DNA reads TGTGCCAGCAGTTTCGAGGCGGGGGGAAACACAGATACGCAGTATTTT. Translating gives CASSFEAGGNTDTQYF.

The V and J genes are TRBV6-5 and TRBJ2-1, with TRBD1 identical over 10 bases. V gave up 6 bases and J gave up 4 bases; unmatched junction bases: 3. CDR3 size: 14 residues. In germline, CDR1 is MNHEY, CDR2 SVGAGI. CDR3 protein: CASRKGQGYNEQFF. The CDR3 DNA sequence: TGTGCCAGCAGAAAGGGACAGGGGTACAATGAGCAGTTCTTC.

The V gene is TRBV9, the J gene TRBJ1-1, with D hard to call. The V end lost 0 bases, the J end lost 1 base, and 7 bases lay between the germline ends. In germline, CDR1 is SGDLS, CDR2 YYNGEE. The CDR3 runs to 14 residues. The DNA for the CDR3 is TGTGCCAGCAGCGTAGTTCCGGGGAACACTGAAGCTTTCTTT. It encodes CASSVVPGNTEAFF.

This chain links TRBV28 with TRBJ2-7, with 10 nucleotides matching TRBD1. The germline V gene encodes CDR1 MDHEN and CDR2 SYDVKM. The CDR3 has 14 residues. V lost 7 bases to trimming and J lost 4 bases; unmatched junction nucleotides: 7. The CDR3 DNA reads TGTGCCAGCAACAGGGACAGGGGAGGGTACGAGCAGTACTTC. Translation: CASNRDRGGYEQYF.

This clone has only one observation. The gene calls are TRBV10-3 and TRBJ1-6, with D unclear. V was shortened by 6 bases and J by 7 bases, with 16 bases between the two germline ends. The CDR3 totals 15 residues. In germline, CDR1 is ENHRY, CDR2 SYGVKD. The CDR3 reads CAISETGFPNSPLHF. The CDR3 DNA reads TGTGCCATCAGCGAAACCGGGTTCCCAAATTCACCCCTCCACTTT.

This chain joins TRBV2 and TRBJ1-5; possibly TRBD1 for D (6 bases). V was cut by 8 bases and J by 2 bases, with 16 bases left in between. Germline CDR1 reads SNHLY; CDR2 reads FYNNEI. The CDR3 has 15 amino acids. The CDR3 sequence is CASAEHRVGNQPQHF. As DNA, the CDR3 is TGTGCCAGCGCGGAACACAGGGTGGGCAATCAGCCCCAGCATTTT.

The chain carries TRBV5-6 and TRBJ1-5, with no clear D. This CDR3 comprises 12 residues. The germline V gene has CDR1 SGHDT and CDR2 YYEEEE. V shed 4 bases and J shed 7 bases, with 9 bases lying between them. The CDR3 protein is CASSTRTQPQHF. The CDR3 DNA reads as TGTGCCAGCAGCACGAGAACCCAGCCCCAGCATTTT.

The chain joins TRBV9 to TRBJ1-5; TRBD1 matches at 8 bases. With V trimmed by 0 bases and J by 2 bases, 10 bases remained unmatched. The germline V gene encodes CDR1 SGDLS and CDR2 YYNGEE. The CDR3 sequence is 18 residues long. CDR3 in amino acids: CASSVGIQGDLRNQPQHF. The CDR3 nucleotides are TGTGCCAGCAGCGTAGGGATACAGGGGGATCTTCGCAATCAGCCCCAGCATTTT.

V is TRBV6-6 and J is TRBJ1-1; D is undetermined. V dropped 7 bases and J dropped 3 bases, with 9 bases sitting between them. Per the germline V gene, CDR1 is MNHNY and CDR2 is SVGAGI (reference sequence). The length of the CDR3 is 12 residues. Here the CDR3 reads CASNTRDTEAFF. The DNA of the CDR3 is TGTGCCAGCAACACGAGGGACACTGAAGCTTTCTTT.

This chain links TRBV5-1 with TRBJ2-5, with TRBD2 matching over 15 bases. Germline-derived CDR1 and CDR2 are SGHRS and YFSETQ. CDR3 size: 17 residues. V trimming: 3 bases; J trimming: 2 bases; junction bases outside the gene matches: 5. The CDR3 region is CASSSGLAGGKQETQYF. In DNA, the CDR3 is TGCGCCAGCAGCTCGGGACTAGCGGGGGGCAAACAAGAGACCCAGTACTTC.

This clone was observed a handful of times. J is TRBJ1-5 and V is TRBV15; D ambiguous. Deletions cut 5 bases from V and 0 bases from J, with 11 bases between. The CDR3 contains 15 residues. Germline V CDR1 and CDR2: LNHNV, YYDKDF (reference sequence). The CDR3 DNA is TGTGCCACCAGCGAATTTCGCTATAGCAATCAGCCCCAGCATTTT. It translates to CATSEFRYSNQPQHF.